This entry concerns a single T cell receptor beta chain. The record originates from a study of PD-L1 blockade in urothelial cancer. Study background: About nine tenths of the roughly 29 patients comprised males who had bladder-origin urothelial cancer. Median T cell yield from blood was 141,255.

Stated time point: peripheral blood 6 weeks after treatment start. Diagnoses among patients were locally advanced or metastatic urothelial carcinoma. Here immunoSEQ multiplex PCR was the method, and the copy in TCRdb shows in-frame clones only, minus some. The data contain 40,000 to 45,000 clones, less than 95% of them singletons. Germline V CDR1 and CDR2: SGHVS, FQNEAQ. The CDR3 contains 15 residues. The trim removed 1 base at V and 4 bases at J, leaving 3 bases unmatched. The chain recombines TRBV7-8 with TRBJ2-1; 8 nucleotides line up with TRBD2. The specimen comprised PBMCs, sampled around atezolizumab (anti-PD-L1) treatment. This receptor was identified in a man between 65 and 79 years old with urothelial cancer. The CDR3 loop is CASSLELAVYNEQFF. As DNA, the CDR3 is TGTGCCAGCAGCTTAGAACTAGCGGTGTACAATGAGCAGTTCTTC.